The clone carrying this TCR beta chain was picked up a small number of times. Profiling relied on immunoSEQ multiplex PCR, and the TCRdb table lists in-frame clones only, not all of them. The sample lists tens of thousands of clones, 60% to 85% occurring once. The CDR3 is made up of 14 amino acids. V dropped 5 bases and J dropped 4 bases, with 13 bases sitting between them. Germline CDR1 reads MNHEY; CDR2 reads SMNVEV (reference sequence). These data are taken from a study of blood T cell repertoires in COVID-19. The overall study: Samples representing acute and convalescent COVID-19 were sourced from the United States, Italy and Spain.

The V gene is TRBV27, the J gene TRBJ2-3; TRBD2 is a possible D gene (6 bases). The clonotype was recovered from a human donor in a cohort sampled during active COVID-19. Sequencing input: peripheral blood. The CDR3 DNA reads as TGTGCCAGCAGTCCCGGGACTTCTCCAGATACGCAGTATTTT. Translating it yields CASSPGTSPDTQYF.